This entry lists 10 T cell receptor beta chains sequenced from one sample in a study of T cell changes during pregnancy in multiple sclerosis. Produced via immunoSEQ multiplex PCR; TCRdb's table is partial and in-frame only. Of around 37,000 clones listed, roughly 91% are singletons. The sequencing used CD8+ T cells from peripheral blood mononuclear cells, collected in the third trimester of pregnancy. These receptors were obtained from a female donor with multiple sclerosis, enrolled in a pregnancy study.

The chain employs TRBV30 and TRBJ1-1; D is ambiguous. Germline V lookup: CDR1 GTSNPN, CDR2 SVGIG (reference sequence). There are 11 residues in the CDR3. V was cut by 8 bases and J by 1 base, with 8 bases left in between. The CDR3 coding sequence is TGTGCCAACCGGAGGAACACTGAAGCTTTCTTT. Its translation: CANRRNTEAFF.

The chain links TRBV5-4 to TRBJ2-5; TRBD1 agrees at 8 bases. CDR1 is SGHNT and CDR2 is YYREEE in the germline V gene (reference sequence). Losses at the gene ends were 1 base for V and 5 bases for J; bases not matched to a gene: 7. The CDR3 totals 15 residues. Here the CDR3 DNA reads TGTGCCAGCAGCTTGCGGTCAGGGGGCAGGGAGACCCAGTACTTC. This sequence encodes CASSLRSGGRETQYF.

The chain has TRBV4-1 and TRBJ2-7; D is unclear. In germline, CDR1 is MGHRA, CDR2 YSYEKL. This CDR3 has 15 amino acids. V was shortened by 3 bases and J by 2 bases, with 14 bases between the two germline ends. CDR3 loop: CASSQTQANTYEQYF. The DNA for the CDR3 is TGCGCCAGCAGCCAGACGCAGGCCAATACCTACGAGCAGTACTTC.

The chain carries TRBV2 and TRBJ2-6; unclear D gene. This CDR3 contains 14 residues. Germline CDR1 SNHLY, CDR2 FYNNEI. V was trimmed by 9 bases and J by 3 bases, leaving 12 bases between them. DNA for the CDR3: TGTGCCAGGGGCCCAGTCCATGGGGCCAACGTCCTGACTTTC. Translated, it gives CARGPVHGANVLTF.

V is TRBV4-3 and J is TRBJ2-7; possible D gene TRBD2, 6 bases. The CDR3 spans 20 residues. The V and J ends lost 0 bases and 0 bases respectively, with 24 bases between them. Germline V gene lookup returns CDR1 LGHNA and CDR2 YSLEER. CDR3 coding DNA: TGCGCCAGCAGCCAAGATCCCCTCATCACGGGGGTTACTAACTCCTACGAGCAGTACTTC. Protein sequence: CASSQDPLITGVTNSYEQYF.

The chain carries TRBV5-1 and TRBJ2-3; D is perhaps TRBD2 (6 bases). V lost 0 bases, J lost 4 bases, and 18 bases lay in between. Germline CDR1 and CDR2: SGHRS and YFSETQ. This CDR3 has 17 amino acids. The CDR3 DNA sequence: TGCGCCAGCAGCTTGGTCGCCCGCGCTAGCGTTTCAGATACGCAGTATTTT. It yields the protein CASSLVARASVSDTQYF.

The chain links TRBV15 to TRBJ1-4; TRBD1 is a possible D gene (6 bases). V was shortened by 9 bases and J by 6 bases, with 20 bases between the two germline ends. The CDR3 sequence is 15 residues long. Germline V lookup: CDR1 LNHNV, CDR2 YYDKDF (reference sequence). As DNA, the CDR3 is TGTGCCACGATAGGTCGCCCAGGGGTTTATGAAAAACTGTTTTTT. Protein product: CATIGRPGVYEKLFF.

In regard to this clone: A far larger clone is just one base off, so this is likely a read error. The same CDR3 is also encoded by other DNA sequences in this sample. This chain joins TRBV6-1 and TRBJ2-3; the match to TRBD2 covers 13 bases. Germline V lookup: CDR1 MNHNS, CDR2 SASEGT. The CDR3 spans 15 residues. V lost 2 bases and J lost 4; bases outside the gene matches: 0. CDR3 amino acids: CASSETSGGADTQYF. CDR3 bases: TGTGCCAGCAGTGAAACTAGCGGGGGGGCAGATACGCAGTATTTT.

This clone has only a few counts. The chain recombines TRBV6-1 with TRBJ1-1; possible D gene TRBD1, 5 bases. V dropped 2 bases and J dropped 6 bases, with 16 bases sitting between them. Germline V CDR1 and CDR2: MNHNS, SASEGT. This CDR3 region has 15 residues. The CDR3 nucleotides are TGTGCCAGCAGTGAAAAATGGGAAGGGGTAGCTGAAGCTTTCTTT. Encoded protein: CASSEKWEGVAEAFF.

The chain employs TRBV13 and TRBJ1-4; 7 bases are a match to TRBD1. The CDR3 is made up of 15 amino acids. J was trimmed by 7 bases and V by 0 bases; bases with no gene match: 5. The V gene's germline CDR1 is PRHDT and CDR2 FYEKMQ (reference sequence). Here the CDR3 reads CASSLGQGTSEKLFF. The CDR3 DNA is TGTGCCAGCAGCTTAGGACAGGGGACGAGTGAAAAACTGTTTTTT. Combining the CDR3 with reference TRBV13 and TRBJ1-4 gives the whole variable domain AAGVIQSPRHLIKEKRETATLKCYPIPRHDTVYWYQQGPGQDPQFLISFYEKMQSDKGSIPDRFSAQQFSDYHSELNMSSLELGDSALYFCASSLGQGTSEKLFFGSGTQLSVL.